A single sample is the source of the 3 T cell receptor beta chains below, sequenced in a study of regulatory T cells in long-lasting Graves disease. Stated time point: newly diagnosed GD, antithyroid drugs for less than 3 months. PBMC RNA was the source of the TCR library. In building TCR beta libraries, iRepertoire HTBI primers were used together with Arm-PCR of CDR3 regions. Each CDR3 protein is one row after TCRdb ran MiXCR on the multiplex PCR reads. The sample consists of 350,000 to 400,000 distinct CDR3 sequences, 15% to 17% of them appearing once. The sequences come from peripheral blood mononuclear cells (PBMCs), collected at new diagnosis, from a patient treated with antithyroid drugs. These receptors originate from a female donor with Graves disease.

The J gene is TRBJ2-7, the V gene TRBV7-3, with 7 bases identical to TRBD1. This CDR3 is built from 15 residues. Losses at the gene ends were 2 bases for V and 3 bases for J; bases not matched to a gene: 7. Germline V gene data show CDR1 as SGHTA and CDR2 as FQGTGA. The CDR3 spells CASSLGGQGVYEQYF. In DNA, the CDR3 is TGTGCCAGCAGCTTAGGTGGCCAGGGGGTCTACGAGCAGTACTTC. The full variable domain, with the rest looked up from reference TRBV7-3 and TRBJ2-7, is GAGVSQTPSNKVTEKGKYVELRCDPISGHTALYWYRQSLGQGPEFLIYFQGTGAADDSGLPNDRFFAVRPEGSVSTLKIQRTERGDSAVYLCASSLGGQGVYEQYFGPGTRLTVT.

The genes are TRBV7-2 and TRBJ1-3; 8 nucleotides agree with TRBD1. CDR1 is SGHTA and CDR2 is FQGNSA in the germline V gene. There are 15 residues in the CDR3. V gave up 5 bases and J gave up 4 bases; unmatched junction bases: 7. This CDR3 is CASSARQGSGNTIYF. The CDR3 DNA is TGTGCCAGCAGCGCCCGACAGGGGTCCGGAAACACCATATATTTT.

This clonotype was detected many times. The V and J genes are TRBV6-1 and TRBJ1-5; D not certain. The CDR3 is 15 amino acids. From germline, CDR1 is MNHNS and CDR2 SASEGT. With 6 bases removed from V and 0 bases from J, the gap between germline ends came to 12 bases. DNA of the CDR3: TGTGCCAGCAGGGCCTTCACCTCTAGCAATCAGCCCCAGCATTTT. It translates to CASRAFTSSNQPQHF.